These 31 T cell receptor beta chains share one sample of origin, sequenced in a study of T cell repertoires in cytomegalovirus infection. TCRdb independently ran MiXCR on the reads; one entry per CDR3 protein. Of about 320,000 distinct CDR3 sequences listed, around a tenth are singletons. The material sequenced was PBMCs. The receptors derive from a human donor in good health (CMV status not recorded). Some clones in this sample may be carry-over from other donors' samples.

This clonotype has a count of ten or more. The chain links TRBV11-2 to TRBJ2-7; 7 bases are shared with TRBD2. V trimming: 1 base; J trimming: 3 bases; junction bases outside the gene matches: 9. The CDR3 runs to 16 residues. The germline CDR1 and CDR2 sequences are SGHAT and FQNNGV. CDR3 sequence: CASSLVEGGVDYEQYF. DNA of the CDR3: TGTGCCAGCAGCTTAGTTGAGGGAGGGGTGGACTACGAGCAGTACTTC.

A few counts support this clonotype. The chain has TRBV5-4 and TRBJ2-7; 7 bases line up with TRBD1. Germline lookup yields CDR1 SGHNT and CDR2 YYREEE (reference sequence). V was pared by 4 bases and J by 2 bases, with 6 bases of the junction left unmatched. The CDR3 covers 14 residues. CDR3 loop: CASSNKGAAYEQYF. Written as DNA, the CDR3 is TGTGCCAGCAGCAACAAGGGGGCAGCCTACGAGCAGTACTTC.

This clonotype appeared a few times. This rearrangement joins TRBV2 to TRBJ1-2, with 8 bases that match TRBD1. Germline CDR1 reads SNHLY; CDR2 reads FYNNEI. V lost 5 bases and J lost 4; bases outside the gene matches: 6. The length of the CDR3 is 14 residues. The CDR3 protein is CASSSDRGSYGYTF. The CDR3 DNA sequence: TGTGCCAGCAGTTCCGACAGGGGTTCCTATGGCTACACCTTC. Filled out from reference TRBV2 and TRBJ1-2, the complete variable domain reads EPEVTQTPSHQVTQMGQEVILRCVPISNHLYFYWYRQILGQKVEFLVSFYNNEISEKSEIFDDQFSVERPDGSNFTLKIRSTKLEDSAMYFCASSSDRGSYGYTFGSGTRLTVV.

This clonotype was observed at least ten times. The chain links TRBV3-1 to TRBJ2-7; maybe TRBD1 (6 bases). The V gene's germline CDR1 is LGHDT and CDR2 YNNKEL (reference sequence). The CDR3 contains 14 residues. V lost 4 bases, J lost 2 bases, and 12 bases lay in between. The chain's CDR3 is CASSPDRIPYEQYF. The CDR3 DNA sequence: TGTGCCAGCAGCCCGGACAGAATACCCTACGAGCAGTACTTC.

The chain couples TRBV6-2 or TRBV6-3 to TRBJ1-2; tentative D call: TRBD1 (5 bases). The CDR3 is made up of 12 amino acids. Between the trimmed V and J ends, which lost 2 bases and 8 bases, there was a span of 9 bases. Germline CDR1 reads MNHEY; CDR2 reads SVGEGT. The CDR3 region has the DNA TGTGCCAGCAGTTACGTGCAGGGCGGCTACACCTTC. Translating gives CASSYVQGGYTF.

Only a few counts were recorded for this clonotype. The chain employs TRBV7-2 and TRBJ2-7, with a tentative D call TRBD2 (6 bases). Germline assignment: CDR1 SGHTA and CDR2 FQGNSA. The CDR3 length is 14 residues. The V gene lost 5 bases and the J gene lost 2 bases, with 13 bases spanning the gap. The CDR3 bases are TGTGCCAGCAGCCGCTACGGGACTCCCTACGAGCAGTACTTC. Translation gives CASSRYGTPYEQYF.

This clonotype was counted between two and nine times. CDR3 amino acids: CSARAGTVSSYEQYF. For the CDR3, the DNA is TGCAGTGCTAGAGCCGGGACAGTAAGCTCCTACGAGCAGTACTTC. V and J are TRBV20-1 and TRBJ2-7; TRBD1 matches 7 bases. Germline V gives CDR1 DFQATT, CDR2 SNEGSKA (reference sequence). The V and J ends lost 1 base and 0 bases, in that order; junction bases with no gene match: 6. This CDR3 region has 15 residues.

This clonotype was seen at least ten times. One junction end does not reproduce the germline sequence, and a read error may be involved. The V gene is TRBV7-9, the J gene TRBJ2-5; D is tentatively TRBD1 or TRBD2 (5 bases each). Germline V CDR1 and CDR2: SEHNR, FQNEAQ (reference sequence). The length of the CDR3 is 12 residues. This chain's CDR3 is CASSLSVGRLGF. CDR3 DNA sequence: TGTGCCAGCAGCTTATCCGTGGGACGTCTTGGGTTC.

This clonotype was counted a few times. V usage is TRBV7-9 and J usage is TRBJ1-1, with D possibly TRBD1 on 6 matching bases. CDR1 is SEHNR and CDR2 is FQNEAQ in the germline V gene (reference sequence). The CDR3 sequence is 16 residues long. Trimming stripped 5 bases from V and 6 bases from J, with 22 bases between. CDR3 loop: CASSPSIRDMGSEAFF. CDR3 DNA: TGTGCCAGCAGCCCCTCGATCCGGGACATGGGCTCTGAAGCTTTCTTT.

This clonotype was seen only a few times. This sequence joins TRBV7-3 and TRBJ2-5; TRBD1 matches 9 bases. In germline, CDR1 is SGHTA, CDR2 FQGTGA. This CDR3 is 15 amino acids long. V was clipped by 5 bases and J by 5 bases; unmatched bases: 9. The CDR3 bases are TGTGCCAGCAGCCTAGGACAGGGGCAGGTGGAGACCCAGTACTTC. As protein: CASSLGQGQVETQYF. Together with reference TRBV7-3 and TRBJ2-5, the CDR3 gives the full variable domain: GAGVSQTPSNKVTEKGKYVELRCDPISGHTALYWYRQSLGQGPEFLIYFQGTGAADDSGLPNDRFFAVRPEGSVSTLKIQRTERGDSAVYLCASSLGQGQVETQYFGPGTRLLVL.

In its sample, this clonotype was seen a few times. The gene calls are TRBV6-5 and TRBJ1-1; 9 nucleotides match TRBD1. With 6 bases clipped from V and 2 bases from J, the junction kept 4 bases outside the gene matches. The CDR3 runs 14 residues. Per the germline V gene, CDR1 is MNHEY and CDR2 is SVGAGI. The chain's CDR3 is CASREQGANTEAFF. CDR3 sequence (DNA): TGTGCCAGCAGGGAACAGGGGGCTAACACTGAAGCTTTCTTT.

This clonotype was found many times. This chain connects TRBV4-3 to TRBJ1-1; D is unresolved. Looked up from germline, CDR1 is LGHNA and CDR2 is YSLEER. The CDR3 has 15 residues. Between the trimmed V and J ends, which lost 0 bases and 4 bases, there was a span of 12 bases. The chain's CDR3 is CASSQERSFSTEAFF. The CDR3 nucleotides read TGCGCCAGCAGCCAAGAGAGGAGTTTCTCCACTGAAGCTTTCTTT.

This clonotype has more than one count but fewer than ten. CDR3 in DNA: TGTGCCAGCAGCTTAGTTGTCGTAAATTCACCCCTCCACTTT. Protein sequence: CASSLVVVNSPLHF. The genes are TRBV7-2 and TRBJ1-6; no reliable D call. This CDR3 is 14 amino acids long. V lost 1 base, J lost 7 bases, and 8 bases lay in between. Germline CDR1 SGHTA, CDR2 FQGNSA. The full variable domain, completed using reference TRBV7-2 and TRBJ1-6, is GAGVSQSPSNKVTEKGKDVELRCDPISGHTALYWYRQSLGQGLEFLIYFQGNSAPDKSGLPSDRFSAERTGGSVSTLTIQRTQQEDSAVYLCASSLVVVNSPLHFGNGTRLTVT.

This clonotype was found many times. V is TRBV7-2 and J is TRBJ1-1; D ambiguous. Trimming cost V 4 bases and J 5 bases, with 11 bases left between them. CDR1 is SGHTA, CDR2 FQGNSA, per germline. The CDR3 length is 13 residues. The DNA of the CDR3 is TGTGCCAGCAGCTGGAACAACCCTACTGAAGCTTTCTTT. Amino acid sequence: CASSWNNPTEAFF.

At least ten counts were recorded for this clonotype. V gene TRBV12-3 or TRBV12-4 combines with J gene TRBJ1-6; D call uncertain. The CDR3 sequence is 15 residues long. V gave up 4 bases and J gave up 6 bases, with 13 bases separating them. The CDR3 region is CASSSPRGANSPLHF. The DNA for the CDR3 is TGTGCCAGCAGTTCCCCGCGAGGTGCTAATTCACCCCTCCACTTT.

J is TRBJ2-1 and V is TRBV20-1; D gene unclear. The CDR3 loop spans 15 amino acids. The V gene's germline CDR1 is DFQATT and CDR2 SNEGSKA (reference sequence). Trimming left V 6 bases short and J 8 bases short, with 23 bases between. Written as DNA, the CDR3 is TGCAGTGCAACCGATAAAAGGACCGGCGCGTATGAGCAGTTCTTC. This gives the protein CSATDKRTGAYEQFF.

To note about this clonotype: A read error may explain this, as a much larger clone is one base away. The rearrangement links TRBV12-3 or TRBV12-4 to TRBJ2-2; weak D call: TRBD1 (5 bases). The CDR3 consists of 15 residues. CDR3 in amino acids: CASSLDRPNTRELFF. The CDR3 region has the DNA TGTGCCAGCAGTTTAGACAGGCCGAACACCAGGGAGCTGTTTTTT.

The chain couples TRBV7-6 to TRBJ2-7; no definite D call. Germline loops: CDR1 SGHVS, CDR2 FNYEAQ. The CDR3 is 13 residues long. The germline V and J ends were trimmed by 4 bases and 6 bases, with 13 bases remaining between them. The CDR3 region is CASSSQSQGEQYF. The CDR3 region has the DNA TGTGCCAGCAGCTCGCAATCCCAAGGCGAGCAGTACTTC.

The CDR3, as DNA: TGTGCCAGCAGTCCAGCAAGGACAGCAAATAACTATGGCTACACCTTC. This gives the protein CASSPARTANNYGYTF. The chain combines TRBV6-1 with TRBJ1-2; a weak D match, TRBD1 (6 bases). The CDR3 is 16 residues long. The V gene's germline CDR1 is MNHNS and CDR2 SASEGT. Deletions cut 5 bases from V and 1 base from J, with 17 bases between.

The rearrangement links TRBV20-1 to TRBJ1-6; D may be TRBD1 (6 bases). The CDR3 sequence is 18 residues long. Trimming stripped 0 bases from V and 0 bases from J, with 15 bases between. Looked up from germline, CDR1 is DFQATT and CDR2 is SNEGSKA (reference sequence). DNA for the CDR3: TGCAGTGCTAGAGATCTCAGGACAGAAAGCTCCTATAATTCACCCCTCCACTTT. Protein sequence: CSARDLRTESSYNSPLHF.

The chain joins TRBV6-5 to TRBJ2-7; D is possibly TRBD1 (6 bases). The CDR3 is 15 residues long. Trimming took off 4 bases at V and 0 bases at J, with 13 bases between the two ends. Germline CDR1 is MNHEY and CDR2 is SVGAGI. In DNA, the CDR3 is TGTGCCAGCAGTTTACAGGGAAAGGGCTCCTACGAGCAGTACTTC. Encoded protein: CASSLQGKGSYEQYF.

This clonotype was detected ten times or more. The chain joins TRBV7-8 to TRBJ1-1, with D hard to call. V lost 1 base and J lost 8, with 11 bases in between. Germline V lookup: CDR1 SGHVS, CDR2 FQNEAQ. The CDR3 loop spans 13 amino acids. Here the CDR3 DNA reads TGTGCCAGCAGCTTAGGTAGTCTGGGGGAAGCTTTCTTT. It is translated as CASSLGSLGEAFF.

This sequence joins TRBV7-2 and TRBJ2-7; maybe TRBD2 (6 bases). Trimming took off 5 bases at V and 2 bases at J, with 16 bases between the two ends. The CDR3 loop spans 15 amino acids. Germline V lookup: CDR1 SGHTA, CDR2 FQGNSA. This CDR3 reads CASSRRGGEPYEQYF. The CDR3 nucleotides read TGTGCCAGCAGCCGAAGAGGAGGGGAACCCTACGAGCAGTACTTC. Filled out from reference TRBV7-2 and TRBJ2-7, the complete variable domain reads GAGVSQSPSNKVTEKGKDVELRCDPISGHTALYWYRQSLGQGLEFLIYFQGNSAPDKSGLPSDRFSAERTGGSVSTLTIQRTQQEDSAVYLCASSRRGGEPYEQYFGPGTRLTVT.

With regard to this clonotype: This may arise from a read error, as a much more abundant clone is one base away. V and J are TRBV10-2 and TRBJ2-5; either TRBD1 or TRBD2 may fit D (5 bases each). This CDR3 has 13 residues. CDR1 and CDR2 from the germline V gene are WSHSY and SAAADI. CDR3 protein: CSTRARVQETQYF. The DNA of the CDR3 is TGCTCCACCAGGGCGAGGGTACAAGAGACCCAGTACTTC.

The table lists this clonotype with a few counts. This sequence joins TRBV27 and TRBJ1-2, with TRBD1 matching 8 bases. Germline loops: CDR1 MNHEY, CDR2 SMNVEV (reference sequence). There are 13 residues in the CDR3. The V segment lost 4 bases and the J segment 3 bases; nucleotides outside the gene matches: 1. CDR3 nucleotide sequence: TGTGCCAGCAGTTCGGACAGGGACTATGGCTACACCTTC. It yields the protein CASSSDRDYGYTF.

This sequence joins TRBV20-1 and TRBJ2-5; 8 bases agree with TRBD1. The ends lost 3 bases at V and 5 bases at J; junction bases unmatched: 5. The CDR3 is 13 amino acids. The germline V gene has CDR1 DFQATT and CDR2 SNEGSKA (reference sequence). CDR3 region: CSARAGGLETQYF. Written as DNA, the CDR3 is TGCAGTGCTAGGGCAGGGGGCCTGGAGACCCAGTACTTC.

Many counts were recorded for this clonotype. The chain carries TRBV7-2 and TRBJ2-3, with 10 bases fitting TRBD1. Per germline, CDR1 SGHTA and CDR2 FQGNSA. This CDR3 is 15 amino acids long. V was pared by 10 bases and J by 6 bases, with 13 bases of the junction left unmatched. The CDR3 spells CATLEGGQGYDTQYF. CDR3 coding DNA: TGTGCCACCCTAGAAGGGGGACAGGGGTACGATACGCAGTATTTT.

This clonotype was detected only a few times. A read error may be the cause here, since a much bigger clone is one base away. The CDR3 sequence is CASSYRGDEQYF. CDR3 DNA: TGTGCCAGCAGTTACCGGGGGGACGAGCAGTACTTC. J is TRBJ2-7 and V is TRBV6-2 or TRBV6-3, with TRBD2 matching over 7 bases. Germline CDR1 is MNHEY and CDR2 is SVGEGT. Germline trimming cut 2 bases from V and 5 bases from J; bases unmatched to any gene: 0. The CDR3 covers 12 residues.

This chain uses TRBV11-2 with TRBJ2-1; TRBD1 aligns across 8 bases. The V and J ends lost 5 bases and 0 bases, in that order; junction bases with no gene match: 3. This CDR3 contains 15 residues. Germline-derived CDR1 and CDR2 are SGHAT and FQNNGV. CDR3 amino acids: CASSAGQGSYNEQFF. The CDR3 DNA reads TGTGCCAGCAGCGCTGGACAGGGCTCCTACAATGAGCAGTTCTTC.

This clonotype was counted ten times or more. This chain uses TRBV7-9 with TRBJ1-2, with D unresolved. In germline, CDR1 is SEHNR, CDR2 FQNEAQ (reference sequence). The V end lost 5 bases, the J end lost 5 bases, and 21 bases lay between the germline ends. The CDR3 covers 16 residues. In DNA, the CDR3 is TGTGCCAGCAGCCCCAATAGTCCGACGGAGGATTATGGCTACACCTTC. This encodes CASSPNSPTEDYGYTF.

This clonotype was picked up a small number of times. The chain carries TRBV7-3 and TRBJ2-5; possibly TRBD1 for D (5 bases). The CDR3 is 14 residues long. Germline V gives CDR1 SGHTA, CDR2 FQGTGA. V was trimmed by 5 bases and J by 2 bases, leaving 12 bases between them. The CDR3 region is CASSPLGEQETQYF. CDR3 DNA sequence: TGTGCCAGCAGCCCCTTAGGGGAACAAGAGACCCAGTACTTC.